Shown below are 14 T cell receptor beta chains from a single sample sequenced in a study of cytomegalovirus exposure and HLA in healthy donors (dated by TCRdb to the late 2010s). The library was generated by the immunoSEQ multiplex PCR assay. For the multiplex PCR, a mixture combining 60 forward primers for TCR Vbeta segments and 13 reverse primers for TCR Jbeta segments was used. Imported from immuneACCESS, the table was reduced by TCRdb to in-frame sequences with V and J called. These copies leave out some clones; in studies compared against another copy, an unresolved V gene accounts for under half, and the cause of the remainder is not known. For this sample there are about 160,000 clones; about 80% appear just once. The ten largest clones add up to roughly 2% of the sample. The sequencing sample was made of PBMCs. The receptor source for this set is a man aged 40-49 years in good health and CMV-seronegative.

This chain connects TRBV5-5 to TRBJ2-3, with D perhaps matching TRBD1 (8 bases). CDR3 length: 15 residues. V was pared by 4 bases and J by 3 bases, with 15 bases between. CDR1 and CDR2 (germline): SGHKS, YYEKEE (reference sequence). CDR3 loop: CASSINRGGTDTQYF. DNA for the CDR3: TGTGCCAGCAGCATTAACAGGGGGGGGACAGATACGCAGTATTTT.

The V gene is TRBV19, the J gene TRBJ2-2; D not resolved. Germline assignment: CDR1 LNHDA and CDR2 SQIVND (reference sequence). The V end was cut by 2 bases, the J end by 1 base, with 8 bases between. The CDR3 covers 15 residues. CDR3 amino acids: CASSISTGNTGELFF. The CDR3 DNA reads as TGTGCCAGTAGTATAAGTACGGGGAACACCGGGGAGCTGTTTTTT.

The chain is built from TRBV29-1 and TRBJ2-5; perhaps TRBD2 as D (6 bases). The germline gives CDR1 SQVTM, CDR2 ANQGSEA. With 4 bases removed from V and 5 bases from J, the gap between germline ends came to 14 bases. CDR3 size: 13 residues. The CDR3, as DNA: TGCAGCGTTGTTCGGGGGTCGGGGGAGACCCAGTACTTC. Translation: CSVVRGSGETQYF. The variable domain in full, completed from reference TRBV29-1 and TRBJ2-5, reads SAVISQKPSRDICQRGTSLTIQCQVDSQVTMMFWYRQQPGQSLTLIATANQGSEATYESGFVIDKFPISRPNLTFSTLTVSNMSPEDSSIYLCSVVRGSGETQYFGPGTRLLVL.

The rearrangement links TRBV5-4 to TRBJ2-3; 7 bases are a match to TRBD2. Germline V gene sequence: CDR1 SGHNT, CDR2 YYREEE (reference sequence). The CDR3 totals 14 residues. With 2 bases clipped from V and 3 bases from J, the junction kept 3 bases outside the gene matches. In DNA form, the CDR3 reads TGTGCCAGCAGCTTCCGGCGGGAGACAGATACGCAGTATTTT. As protein: CASSFRRETDTQYF.

This sequence joins TRBV7-2 and TRBJ2-7, with D uncertain. CDR3 size: 12 residues. Germline values: CDR1 SGHTA, CDR2 FQGNSA. The V end was cut by 0 bases, the J end by 4 bases, with 4 bases between. CDR3: CASSLARYEQYF. CDR3 in DNA: TGTGCCAGCAGCTTAGCCCGGTACGAGCAGTACTTC.

V usage is TRBV5-6 and J usage is TRBJ2-1; D possibly corresponds to TRBD2 (6 bases). Germline V CDR1 and CDR2: SGHDT, YYEEEE. The CDR3 extends over 18 amino acids. Trimming left V 2 bases short and J 3 bases short, with 21 bases between. The DNA of the CDR3 is TGTGCCAGCAGCTTCCAAACTAGGCTGACTAGGAACTACAATGAGCAGTTCTTC. Its protein is CASSFQTRLTRNYNEQFF.

The V gene is TRBV27, the J gene TRBJ2-1; TRBD2 matches 10 bases. CDR3 length: 15 amino acids. The junction had 6 bases not matched to a gene; V was cut back by 5 bases and J by 5 bases. The V gene's germline CDR1 is MNHEY and CDR2 SMNVEV (reference sequence). The CDR3 DNA reads TGTGCCAGCAGTCTTCTAGCGGGGGAGAACAATGAGCAGTTCTTC. Protein sequence: CASSLLAGENNEQFF.

The J gene is TRBJ2-2, the V gene TRBV19, with TRBD1 matching over 10 bases. Germline assignment: CDR1 LNHDA and CDR2 SQIVND (reference sequence). The CDR3 covers 20 residues. The V and J ends lost 0 bases and 1 base, in that order; junction bases with no gene match: 11. CDR3 sequence (DNA): TGTGCCAGTAGTATAGACCAGTTCGGGACAGGGGCCTTGAACACCGGGGAGCTGTTTTTT. This sequence encodes CASSIDQFGTGALNTGELFF.

This clone came up once. J is TRBJ1-4 and V is TRBV19; D not certain. CDR1 is LNHDA, CDR2 SQIVND, per germline (reference sequence). The ends were cut back, 8 bases at V and 7 bases at J, with 23 bases in the middle. The CDR3 has 16 residues. The CDR3 protein is CASEGGPTQRLEKLFF. CDR3 DNA sequence: TGTGCCAGTGAGGGAGGACCGACTCAGCGGCTTGAAAAACTGTTTTTT.

V is TRBV30 and J is TRBJ1-5, with D maybe TRBD1 (5 bases). Trimming removed 1 base at V and 6 bases at J, with 7 bases between. This CDR3 is built from 12 residues. Germline V gene lookup returns CDR1 GTSNPN and CDR2 SVGIG (reference sequence). For the CDR3, the DNA is TGTGCCTGGAGTGGGAGGGGTCAGCCCCAGCATTTT. Translated: CAWSGRGQPQHF.

The genes are TRBV5-4 and TRBJ2-5; possible D gene TRBD1, 6 bases. In germline, CDR1 is SGHNT, CDR2 YYREEE (reference sequence). CDR3 length: 15 amino acids. V lost 0 bases to trimming and J lost 5 bases, with 14 bases between them. The CDR3 is CASSLATGLRETQYF. The CDR3 nucleotides read TGTGCCAGCAGCTTGGCCACAGGGCTCAGGGAGACCCAGTACTTC.

V usage is TRBV28 and J usage is TRBJ1-2; the D gene is possibly TRBD1 (5 bases). The V end lost 3 bases, the J end lost 8 bases, and 19 bases lay between the germline ends. CDR3 length: 15 amino acids. CDR1 and CDR2 (germline): MDHEN, SYDVKM. The CDR3 coding sequence is TGTGCCAGCAGTTTTGCTTTCGGGGGAATAGAAGGCTACACCTTC. Amino acids: CASSFAFGGIEGYTF.

The CDR3 DNA follows: TGTGCCAGTAGTGAGGTAGCGGGAGCCTACGAGCAGTACTTC. Translated, it gives CASSEVAGAYEQYF. V usage is TRBV19 and J usage is TRBJ2-7, with 9 bases matching TRBD2. The V segment lost 5 bases and the J segment 2 bases; nucleotides outside the gene matches: 4. CDR1 is LNHDA and CDR2 is SQIVND in the germline V gene (reference sequence). There are 14 residues in the CDR3.

This clone was observed a handful of times. The V gene is TRBV28, the J gene TRBJ1-6; 9 bases align to TRBD1. Per germline, CDR1 MDHEN and CDR2 SYDVKM. The CDR3 length is 14 residues. After removal of 8 bases from V and 9 bases from J, the junction contained 8 bases not matched to a gene. The CDR3 protein is CASAGQGSLSPLHF. The CDR3 region has the DNA TGTGCCAGCGCCGGACAGGGGAGTCTTTCACCCCTCCACTTT.